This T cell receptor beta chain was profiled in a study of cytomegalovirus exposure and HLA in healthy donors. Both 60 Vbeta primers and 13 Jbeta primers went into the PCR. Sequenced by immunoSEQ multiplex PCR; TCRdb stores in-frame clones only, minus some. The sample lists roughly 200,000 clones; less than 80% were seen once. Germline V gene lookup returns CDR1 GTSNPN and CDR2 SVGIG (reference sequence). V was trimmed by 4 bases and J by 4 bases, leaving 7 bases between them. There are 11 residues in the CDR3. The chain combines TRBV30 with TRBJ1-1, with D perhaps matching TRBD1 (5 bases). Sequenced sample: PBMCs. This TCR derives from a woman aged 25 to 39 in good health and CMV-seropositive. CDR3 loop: CAWTGLTEAFF. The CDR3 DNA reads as TGTGCCTGGACAGGGCTCACTGAAGCTTTCTTT.